The sequence of this TCR beta chain was determined in a study of tumor-infiltrating lymphocytes in localized non-small cell lung cancer. Overall study: Several tumor histologies, both smoking statuses, and some post-neoadjuvant chemotherapy samples were included. Resected tumor was paired with non-adjacent uninvolved lung from the same patient. General study points: Compared with uninvolved lung, tumors showed higher T cell infiltration by TCRbeta sequencing. Recurrence-free survival showed no association with tumor T-cell fraction.

With regard to this clone: Its antigen is not known.

Libraries were prepared by immunoSEQ multiplex PCR; TCRdb keeps only in-frame clonotypes and omits some of them. The table lists some 5,000 clones, approximately 71% of them singletons. CDR3 length: 12 amino acids. Germline V gene lookup returns CDR1 SSHAT and CDR2 FNYEAQ (reference sequence). The chain links TRBV7-7 to TRBJ2-7, with D unclear. The sequence was obtained from a human donor with non-small cell lung cancer. Source material: lung tumor tissue. The DNA for the CDR3 is TGTGCTAGCAGCCCTAGTGAAGACGAGCAGTACGTC. Its protein is CASSPSEDEQYV.